This T cell receptor (beta chain) was identified during a study of blood T cell repertoires in COVID-19 (dated by TCRdb to about 2020). Regarding the study in general: The collaborator samples originated in the United States, Italy and Spain and spanned the acute and convalescent phases of COVID-19. The prospective study material was composed of cDNA or gDNA derived from T cells, B-cell-depleted T cells, or PBMCs. Samples were obtained from the ongoing ImmuneRACE study (first 160 participants) and from over 1,000 subjects provided by 6 global collaborators. Sample metadata almost always included a de-identified subject ID, COVID-19 status, age in years and sex. Where available, HLA class I and class II types were taken from metadata supplied by the sample provider and were not determined by assay-based typing. The repertoires were released in a freely available public database intended as a resource for research on the immune response to SARS-CoV-2. Subjects who had been exposed to COVID-19, were actively infected with it, or had recovered from it provided the deeply sampled blood TCRbeta repertoires that made up the dataset. Study-level results and caveats: The amount of clinical and demographic metadata varied by source and participant and was provided uncurated.

For CDR1 and CDR2, the germline V gene lists SGHVS and FNYEAQ. The CDR3 runs 14 amino acids, cysteine and phenylalanine included. CDR3 DNA only is kept here, 42 bases in frame from base 1. Relative to germline, V is 1 base shorter and J is 1 base shorter, with 8 bases between their ends. Collaborating institutions collected whole blood in K2EDTA tubes following their own protocols. Collaborator samples were shipped for TCRbeta analysis as frozen whole blood, isolated PBMCs, or DNA extracted from either sample type. Worth noting for this clone: The specificity of this receptor is unknown. Base qualities are not at hand, and no much larger clone is one base apart.

TCRbeta CDR3 regions were amplified from genomic DNA using the immunoSEQ Assay, a bias-controlled multiplex PCR. Processing in the source paper ran as follows. Nucleated cell counts per sample were estimated from amplification of reference gene primers within the assay. To quantify the absolute abundance of each unique TCRbeta CDR3 rearrangement, sequence reads were collapsed and filtered. Productive Simpson clonality was computed per sample as the square root of Simpson's diversity index over productive rearrangements. TCRdb's version of the immuneACCESS table is confined to in-frame rearrangements and falls short of the full clone set. An unresolved V gene accounts for under half of the shortfall where checked; the remainder is of unknown origin. V and J calls and clone size are as listed in that table; D and trimming were resolved from the DNA. The sample table records about 190,000 clones; approximately 91% of these occur just once. The ten biggest clones cover 6.5% to 8.5% of the sample.

Input material: peripheral blood. This TCR derives from a middle-aged man with acute or convalescent COVID-19. The receptor chain draws on TRBV7-6 and TRBJ2-7; the D gene remains uncertain. Here the CDR3 is given as CASSLDAGSYEQYF. The DNA reads as follows: TGTGCCAGCAGCTTAGACGCAGGATCCTACGAGCAGTACTTC.